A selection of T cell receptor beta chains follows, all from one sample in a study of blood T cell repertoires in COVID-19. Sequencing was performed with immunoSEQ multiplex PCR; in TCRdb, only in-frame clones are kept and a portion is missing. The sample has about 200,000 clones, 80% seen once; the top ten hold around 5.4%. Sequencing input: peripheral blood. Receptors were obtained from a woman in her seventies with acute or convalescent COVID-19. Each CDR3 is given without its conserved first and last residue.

CDR3aa: ASSSTGGRAYNEQF
v_gene: TRBV5-5
j_gene: TRBJ2-1

CDR3aa: SASSLAGTSGRGTYEQY
v_gene: TRBV20-1
j_gene: TRBJ2-7

CDR3aa: ASSPRMLAGGSSGANVLT
v_gene: TRBV4-1
j_gene: TRBJ2-6

CDR3aa: ASSQAGSYEQY
v_gene: TRBV3-1/TRBV3-2
j_gene: TRBJ2-7

CDR3aa: ASSGDRLDNEQF
v_gene: TRBV9
j_gene: TRBJ2-1

CDR3aa: ASSPDRGLETQY
v_gene: TRBV5-4
j_gene: TRBJ2-5

CDR3aa: ASSLGGQGNPEAF
v_gene: TRBV28
j_gene: TRBJ1-1

CDR3aa: ASRTGTASYEQY
v_gene: TRBV2
j_gene: TRBJ2-7

CDR3aa: ASSEQRFTGELF
v_gene: TRBV6-1
j_gene: TRBJ2-2

CDR3aa: ASSQGTSGNPLRDEQF
v_gene: TRBV11-2
j_gene: TRBJ2-1